This T cell receptor beta chain was recorded in a study of blood T cell repertoires in COVID-19. The assay was immunoSEQ multiplex PCR, and TCRdb's table has in-frame clones only and misses some. The data hold about 320,000 clones, with roughly nine tenths observed a single time. Per germline, CDR1 SQVTM and CDR2 ANQGSEA. Germline trimming cut 7 bases from V and 4 bases from J; bases unmatched to any gene: 5. The CDR3 contains 12 residues. Living in 24 US areas, the participants were between roughly 18 and 89 years of age. Participants had their cohort set by participant-reported clinical history. The study recruited exposed participants who had met a COVID-19 case within 2 weeks before entry.

Sequencing was performed on PBMCs or T cells enriched from blood (not recorded which). The chain carries TRBV29-1 and TRBJ1-1, with 8 bases fitting TRBD1. The receptor comes from a woman between 25 and 40 years old who had been exposed to COVID-19. CDR3 in amino acids: CSGRTGRTEAFF. CDR3 bases: TGCAGCGGCAGGACAGGGCGCACTGAAGCTTTCTTT.